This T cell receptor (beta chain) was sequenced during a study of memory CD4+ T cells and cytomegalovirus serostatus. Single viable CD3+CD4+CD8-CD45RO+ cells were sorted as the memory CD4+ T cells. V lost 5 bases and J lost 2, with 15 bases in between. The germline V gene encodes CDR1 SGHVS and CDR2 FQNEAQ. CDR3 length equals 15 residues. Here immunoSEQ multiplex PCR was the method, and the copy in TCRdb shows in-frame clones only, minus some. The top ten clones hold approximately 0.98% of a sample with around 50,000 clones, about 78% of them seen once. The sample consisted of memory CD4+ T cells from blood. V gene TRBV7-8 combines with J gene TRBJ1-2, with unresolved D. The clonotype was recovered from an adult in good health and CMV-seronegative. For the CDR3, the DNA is TGTGCCAGCAGCCCTCCCGGGCCCTTAAACTATGGCTACACCTTC. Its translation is CASSPPGPLNYGYTF.